These 21 T cell receptor beta chains share one sample of origin, sequenced in a study of blood T cell repertoires in COVID-19. Using immunoSEQ multiplex PCR, the repertoire was profiled, and TCRdb retains in-frame clones only, with some absent. The table includes approximately 130,000 clones, around three quarters detected once. What was sequenced was peripheral blood. The receptor source for this set is a human donor in a cohort sampled during active COVID-19.

This clone was detected only a few times. The chain recombines TRBV19 with TRBJ2-7; 8 bases align to TRBD1. After removal of 4 bases from V and 2 bases from J, the junction contained 7 bases not matched to a gene. Germline V gene sequence: CDR1 LNHDA, CDR2 SQIVND (reference sequence). The CDR3 spans 15 residues. In DNA, the CDR3 is TGTGCCAGTAGTACAGACAGGGGAACACCCTACGAGCAGTACTTC. Translated, it gives CASSTDRGTPYEQYF.

This chain uses TRBV28 with TRBJ1-1; a weak D match, TRBD1 (5 bases). Germline CDR1 is MDHEN and CDR2 is SYDVKM. This CDR3 spans 13 amino acids. Trimming removed 7 bases at V and 4 bases at J, with 13 bases between. This CDR3 is CASTKSGVTEAFF. The DNA for the CDR3 is TGTGCCAGCACCAAATCGGGGGTCACTGAAGCTTTCTTT. The full variable domain, in which reference TRBV28 and TRBJ1-1 provide the parts outside the CDR3, is DVKVTQSSRYLVKRTGEKVFLECVQDMDHENMFWYRQDPGLGLRLIYFSYDVKMKEKGDIPEGYSVSREKKERFSLILESASTNQTSMYLCASTKSGVTEAFFGQGTRLTVV.

The chain is built from TRBV7-8 and TRBJ1-1; a possible D gene is TRBD1 (5 bases). V lost 2 bases, J lost 1 base, and 17 bases lay in between. Per the germline V gene, CDR1 is SGHVS and CDR2 is FQNEAQ. The CDR3 totals 17 residues. The CDR3 region has the DNA TGTGCCAGCAGCTTAATGTCGTCAGGGATCCAGAACACTGAAGCTTTCTTT. It is translated as CASSLMSSGIQNTEAFF.

This clone was observed a handful of times. The V call is TRBV9, the J call TRBJ2-2; TRBD1 matches 7 bases. CDR3 length: 16 amino acids. V was pared by 1 base and J by 7 bases, with 10 bases of the junction left unmatched. From germline, CDR1 is SGDLS and CDR2 YYNGEE. The CDR3 reads CASSVSPKGADGELFF. The DNA for the CDR3 is TGTGCCAGCAGCGTATCCCCAAAGGGGGCAGACGGGGAGCTGTTTTTT.

The rearrangement joins TRBV19 to TRBJ1-1; D is uncertain. The V end was cut by 5 bases, the J end by 0 bases, with 10 bases between. Per the germline V gene, CDR1 is LNHDA and CDR2 is SQIVND (reference sequence). The CDR3 has 14 amino acids. CDR3 DNA: TGTGCCAGTAGTTCAAACGAGATGAACACTGAAGCTTTCTTT. It yields the protein CASSSNEMNTEAFF.

This clone has more than one count but fewer than ten. The chain has TRBV2 and TRBJ1-6; TRBD1 agrees at 8 bases. CDR1 is SNHLY, CDR2 FYNNEI, per germline. This CDR3 contains 16 residues. The junction had 12 bases not matched to a gene; V was cut back by 7 bases and J by 7 bases. CDR3 protein: CASIPRAGGRNSPLHF. The CDR3 DNA is TGTGCCAGCATTCCACGGGCAGGGGGCAGAAATTCACCCCTCCACTTT.

DNA of the CDR3: TGTGCCAGCAGTGGGGCAGAGCAAATCCAAGAGACCCAGTACTTC. This gives the protein CASSGAEQIQETQYF. The chain has TRBV2 and TRBJ2-5; D uncertain. V dropped 4 bases and J dropped 1 base, with 13 bases sitting between them. This CDR3 is built from 15 residues. Germline-derived CDR1 and CDR2 are SNHLY and FYNNEI.

The chain employs TRBV24-1 and TRBJ2-3; D is ambiguous. Looked up from germline, CDR1 is KGHDR and CDR2 is SFDVKD. V lost 1 base, J lost 5 bases, and 15 bases lay in between. The CDR3 sequence is 16 residues long. CDR3 bases: TGTGCCACCAGTGATTTAAGGAAATCCAGAGGAGATACGCAGTATTTT. This translates into CATSDLRKSRGDTQYF.

The chain employs TRBV9 and TRBJ1-1; TRBD1 is a possible D gene (6 bases). The CDR3 sequence is 14 residues long. CDR1 SGDLS and CDR2 YYNGEE come from the germline V gene. Trimming removed 6 bases at V and 1 base at J, with 13 bases between. CDR3 coding DNA: TGTGCCAGCACTAAACAGGGACAGAACACTGAAGCTTTCTTT. Its translation: CASTKQGQNTEAFF.

Turning to this clone: One end of the junction varies from germline; a read error may be responsible. J is TRBJ1-2 and V is TRBV30; possible D gene TRBD1, 6 bases. There are 11 residues in the CDR3. Germline V gives CDR1 GTSNPN, CDR2 SVGIG (reference sequence). Here the CDR3 DNA reads TGTGCCTGGAGTTCCCGGGACAAGCATAACTTC. Translation gives CAWSSRDKHNF.

This clone occurred a few times. The chain employs TRBV30 and TRBJ1-5; D remains unclear. Looked up from germline, CDR1 is GTSNPN and CDR2 is SVGIG (reference sequence). Trimming removed 3 bases from V and 9 bases from J, with 15 bases in between. The CDR3 totals 13 residues. The CDR3 DNA is TGTGCCTGGAGGGAGTCCCGTCTTCGGCCCCAGCATTTT. Translated: CAWRESRLRPQHF.

The chain is built from TRBV12-3 or TRBV12-4 and TRBJ2-6, with D hard to call. The V end lost 6 bases, the J end lost 3 bases, and 6 bases lay between the germline ends. This CDR3 comprises 13 residues. The chain's CDR3 is CASRRGGANVLTF. The CDR3 DNA reads as TGTGCCAGCAGAAGAGGTGGGGCCAACGTCCTGACTTTC.

About this clone: Relative to the germline gene, one junction end is altered; a read error may explain this. The V call is TRBV6-5, the J call TRBJ1-4, with 7 positions matching TRBD1. Per germline, CDR1 MNHEY and CDR2 SVGAGI. This CDR3 region has 14 residues. The CDR3 sequence: CASSDSGGGEKLFF. As DNA, the CDR3 is TGTGCCAGCAGTGACTCAGGGGGGGGTGAAAAACTGTTTTTT.

This clone was counted a single time. This chain connects TRBV7-9 to TRBJ1-2; D is uncertain. CDR1 and CDR2 from the germline V gene are SEHNR and FQNEAQ (reference sequence). CDR3 length equals 14 residues. V was shortened by 3 bases and J by 2 bases, with 10 bases between the two germline ends. The CDR3 region is CASSFNSFNYGYTF. In nucleotides, the CDR3 is TGTGCCAGCAGCTTTAACAGTTTCAACTATGGCTACACCTTC.

The chain has TRBV7-6 and TRBJ2-2, with D perhaps TRBD1 (6 bases). Germline loops: CDR1 SGHVS, CDR2 FNYEAQ. The CDR3 sequence is 16 residues long. V gave up 4 bases and J gave up 0 bases, with 12 bases separating them. Here the CDR3 DNA reads TGTGCCAGCAGCTCCCGAGGGGGAACGAACACCGGGGAGCTGTTTTTT. As protein: CASSSRGGTNTGELFF.

This chain uses TRBV7-2 with TRBJ1-3, with D unclear. The CDR3 loop spans 14 amino acids. Per the germline V gene, CDR1 is SGHTA and CDR2 is FQGNSA. Trimming took 3 bases from V and 2 from J, leaving 8 bases between them. CDR3 sequence reads: CASSFVQTGNTIYF. The CDR3 DNA reads TGTGCCAGCAGCTTTGTGCAGACTGGAAACACCATATATTTT.

The rearrangement links TRBV7-2 to TRBJ1-2; no clear D gene. The V gene's germline CDR1 is SGHTA and CDR2 FQGNSA. This CDR3 contains 13 residues. V was shortened by 5 bases and J by 5 bases, with 12 bases between the two germline ends. The CDR3 loop is CASSMTGYYGYTF. As DNA, the CDR3 is TGTGCCAGCAGCATGACCGGGTATTATGGCTACACCTTC. Drawing the rest from reference TRBV7-2 and TRBJ1-2, the complete variable domain is GAGVSQSPSNKVTEKGKDVELRCDPISGHTALYWYRQSLGQGLEFLIYFQGNSAPDKSGLPSDRFSAERTGGSVSTLTIQRTQQEDSAVYLCASSMTGYYGYTFGSGTRLTVV.

V usage is TRBV6-5 and J usage is TRBJ1-1; the D gene is possibly TRBD1 (6 bases). The germline gives CDR1 MNHEY, CDR2 SVGAGI. This CDR3 has 14 residues. The germline V and J ends were trimmed by 6 bases and 0 bases, with 11 bases remaining between them. CDR3 DNA sequence: TGTGCCAGCAGGCAGGGACAAGTGAACACTGAAGCTTTCTTT. It yields the protein CASRQGQVNTEAFF.

V usage is TRBV4-1 and J usage is TRBJ2-5; D gene uncertain. The CDR3 has 14 residues. Trimming removed 1 base at V and 2 bases at J, with 8 bases between. Germline CDR1 reads MGHRA; CDR2 reads YSYEKL. In DNA, the CDR3 is TGCGCCAGCAGCCAAGTGAACAGTCAAGAGACCCAGTACTTC. Translating gives CASSQVNSQETQYF.

The V gene is TRBV7-2, the J gene TRBJ2-1, with no clear D. Deletions cut 3 bases from V and 8 bases from J, with 5 bases between. Germline V lookup: CDR1 SGHTA, CDR2 FQGNSA. The CDR3 has 11 residues. The CDR3 protein is CASSFRDEQFF. CDR3 sequence (DNA): TGTGCCAGCAGCTTCCGCGATGAGCAGTTCTTC.

V is TRBV5-4 and J is TRBJ2-5, with 13 bases lining up with TRBD2. The CDR3 totals 18 residues. Germline trimming cut 0 bases from V and 5 bases from J; bases unmatched to any gene: 10. Looked up from germline, CDR1 is SGHNT and CDR2 is YYREEE (reference sequence). CDR3 in DNA: TGTGCCAGCAGCTTGGGGGTTTCGGGACTAGCGGGGAAGGAGACCCAGTACTTC. This translates into CASSLGVSGLAGKETQYF. Drawing the rest from reference TRBV5-4 and TRBJ2-5, the complete variable domain is ETGVTQSPTHLIKTRGQQVTLRCSSQSGHNTVSWYQQALGQGPQFIFQYYREEENGRGNFPPRFSGLQFPNYSSELNVNALELDDSALYLCASSLGVSGLAGKETQYFGPGTRLLVL.